The rows below give T cell receptor beta chains drawn from one sample of a study of PD-1 blockade in classical Hodgkin lymphoma. The repertoire was sequenced with immunoSEQ multiplex PCR; TCRdb's copy has only in-frame clones and lacks some. This table holds 99,000 or so clones, roughly nine tenths found once. This specimen consisted of peripheral blood mononuclear cells (PBMCs), obtained before the fourth cycle of nivolumab. These receptors were taken from a human donor with classical Hodgkin lymphoma. The conserved cysteine and the conserved F or W are not part of the CDR3 here.

TRBV15	ATSRLNGGSRDNEQF
TRBV7-2	ASSLEQGALYNEQF
TRBV28	ASSLVDRALPSGTEAF
TRBV10-1	ASSESRAGWNTGELF
TRBV27	ASRRTGLTEETQY
TRBV11-2	ASSLGGGTPHEQY
TRBV4-1	ASSQARGLTGELF
TRBV30	AWSVWEEGTIY
TRBV11-2	ASSRDSNTGELF
TRBV7-9	ASSPRTSGSGETQY
TRBV6-4	ASRKDGRDSTDTQY
TRBV2	ASRTQYSNQPQH
TRBV11-2	ASSLHQGVLAKNIQY
TRBV6-4	ASIFLTSGRNEQY
TRBV18	ASSPDFNEQY
TRBV11-1	ASSLKWVGLAGVGEQF
TRBV30	AWSVRDTLPTEAF
TRBV21-1	ASSTHRQRTYEQY
TRBV27	ASSRYHPGQGASNEQF
TRBV28	ASSLQGAHTGELF
TRBV27	ASYPGRLNTEAF
TRBV7-9	ASSLSGGGTEAF
TRBV6-1	ASSMGGAEKLF
TRBV19	ASSIWTEPSNQPQH
TRBV27	ASRTSGSFVPGELF
TRBV9	ASSIQASTDTQY
TRBV5-1	ASSPGGGPTEAF
TRBV9	ASSVVDSMNTEAF
TRBV18	ASSPDSTTYYGYT
TRBV6-1	ASSEGYEQY
TRBV4-2	ASSQVTGGSQPQH
TRBV5-1	ASSLAAELQETQY
TRBV4-1	ASSQEFRENQPQH
TRBV28	ASSLLGKGDNYGYT
TRBV6-6	ASSFLAGYNEQF
TRBV10-1	ASSDRTGLAYEQY
TRBV5-1	ASSLRTGPNTEAF
TRBV4-2	ASSQESTGVEGQPQH
TRBV11-2	ASSLDGYTTFNTEAF
TRBV11-3	ASSPRTEYNEQF
TRBV5-8	ASSFGFFGQGDIQY
TRBV6-5	ASSYSGHPNTGELF
TRBV7-9	ASSPASAGSPQH
TRBV19	ASSIGLAGGREQF
TRBV28	ASRPGGSQPQH
TRBV4-2	ASSSGQDLMNTEAF
TRBV5-6	ASSLRWDGTDTQY
TRBV6-1	ASSARGAYEQY
TRBV19	ASSITGVGSNQPQH
TRBV6-4	ASSDGLAGLGDTQY
TRBV4-1	ASSQLAGENEQY
TRBV6-1	ASSVEDRVFYEQY
TRBV18	ASSPTNIGTGQTNEKLF
TRBV7-9	ASSLASGGGGEKLF
TRBV9	ASSVDPSGSQETQY
TRBV9	ASSVDGSGNTGELF
TRBV11-2	ASTLGAGNYGYT